This T cell receptor (beta chain) was found in a study of blood T cells in healthy people across ages. To note about this clonotype: Antigen: not known.

Study observations and caveats: Compared with aged donors, long-lived donors showed fewer expanded clones, suggesting selection.

The CDR3 has 17 residues. Between the trimmed V and J ends, which lost 2 bases and 4 bases, there was a span of 18 bases. CDR1 and CDR2 from the germline V gene are MNHNS and SASEGT. A sample-barcoded 5' primer and a J-beta primer mix were used in a second PCR of about 7 to 11 cycles. TCRdb reanalysed the 5' RACE reads using MiXCR and keeps one entry per CDR3 protein. The table lists approximately 680,000 distinct CDR3 sequences, roughly 30% of them singletons. This TCR was sampled from a woman aged 80 or older in good health. The chain is built from TRBV6-1 and TRBJ1-5; possibly TRBD1 for D (5 bases). Sequencing was done on a sample of blood. The CDR3 DNA sequence: TGTGCCAGCAGTGAACGAGGGTCGGGACGGTCAAATCAGCCCCAGCATTTT. This codes for CASSERGSGRSNQPQHF.